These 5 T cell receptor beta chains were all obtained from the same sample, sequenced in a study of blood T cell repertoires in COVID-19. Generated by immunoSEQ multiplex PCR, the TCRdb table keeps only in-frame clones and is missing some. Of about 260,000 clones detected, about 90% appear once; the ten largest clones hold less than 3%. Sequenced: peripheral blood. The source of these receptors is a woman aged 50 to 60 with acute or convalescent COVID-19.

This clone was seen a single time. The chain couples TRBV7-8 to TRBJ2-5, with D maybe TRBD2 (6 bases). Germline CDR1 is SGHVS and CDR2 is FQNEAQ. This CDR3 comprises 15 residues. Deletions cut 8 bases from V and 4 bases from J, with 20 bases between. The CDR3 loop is CASVLRDEGAETQYF. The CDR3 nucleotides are TGTGCCAGCGTATTGCGGGATGAAGGTGCAGAGACCCAGTACTTC.

The CDR3 DNA follows: TGCGCCAGCAGCTTGGGAGCGGCCTACAATGAGCAGTTCTTC. This translates into CASSLGAAYNEQFF. The chain couples TRBV5-1 to TRBJ2-1; a possible D gene is TRBD2 (5 bases). The CDR3 is 14 amino acids. Trimming left V 0 bases short and J 2 bases short, with 6 bases between. Germline V CDR1 and CDR2: SGHRS, YFSETQ. Full variable domain (outside the CDR3, taken from reference TRBV5-1 and TRBJ2-1): KAGVTQTPRYLIKTRGQQVTLSCSPISGHRSVSWYQQTPGQGLQFLFEYFSETQRNKGNFPGRFSGRQFSNSRSEMNVSTLELGDSALYLCASSLGAAYNEQFFGPGTRLTVL.

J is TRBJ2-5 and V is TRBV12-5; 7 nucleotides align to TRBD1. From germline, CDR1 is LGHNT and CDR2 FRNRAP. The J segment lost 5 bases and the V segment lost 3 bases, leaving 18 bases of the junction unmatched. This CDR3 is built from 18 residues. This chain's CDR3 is CASGLILGRGRSAETQYF. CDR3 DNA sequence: TGTGCTAGTGGTTTAATTCTCGGAAGGGGGCGATCCGCGGAGACCCAGTACTTC.

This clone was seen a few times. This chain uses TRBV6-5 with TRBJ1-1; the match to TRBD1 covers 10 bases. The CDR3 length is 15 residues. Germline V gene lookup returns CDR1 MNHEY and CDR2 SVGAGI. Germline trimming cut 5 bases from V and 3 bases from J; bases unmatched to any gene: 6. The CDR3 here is CASSIGGQGYTEAFF. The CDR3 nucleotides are TGTGCCAGCAGTATCGGGGGACAGGGGTACACTGAAGCTTTCTTT.

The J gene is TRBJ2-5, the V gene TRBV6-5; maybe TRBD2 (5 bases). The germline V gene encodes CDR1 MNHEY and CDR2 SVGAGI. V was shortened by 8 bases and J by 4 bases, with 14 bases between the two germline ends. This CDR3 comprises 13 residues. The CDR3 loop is CASYPRAGETQYF. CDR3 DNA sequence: TGTGCCAGCTACCCGAGGGCGGGAGAGACCCAGTACTTC.